One and the same sample provided the 21 T cell receptor beta chains below, sequenced in a study of blood T cell repertoires in COVID-19. Libraries were prepared by immunoSEQ multiplex PCR; TCRdb keeps only in-frame clonotypes and omits some of them. The sample includes a few hundred thousand clones, roughly four fifths of them seen just once. Sample: peripheral blood. The receptors shown here come from a woman aged 45-65 years with acute or convalescent COVID-19.

The chain uses TRBV27 and TRBJ2-7; 8 bases are shared with TRBD2. This CDR3 spans 13 amino acids. V lost 5 bases and J lost 5; bases outside the gene matches: 5. Germline V gene data show CDR1 as MNHEY and CDR2 as SMNVEV (reference sequence). The CDR3 sequence: CASSSGSVNEQYF. CDR3 nucleotides: TGTGCCAGCAGTAGCGGGAGCGTCAACGAGCAGTACTTC.

The chain employs TRBV7-8 and TRBJ2-7; D is undetermined. CDR3 length equals 15 residues. CDR1 is SGHVS and CDR2 is FQNEAQ in the germline V gene. V was shortened by 0 bases and J by 4 bases, with 13 bases between the two germline ends. CDR3 residues: CASSLAGSFPYEQYF. DNA for the CDR3: TGTGCCAGCAGCTTAGCCGGTTCCTTCCCATACGAGCAGTACTTC.

The CDR3 is CAISETGTGLRGEQYF. In nucleotides, the CDR3 is TGTGCCATCAGTGAGACCGGGACAGGGCTGAGGGGCGAGCAGTACTTC. The V call is TRBV10-3, the J call TRBJ2-7; 9 bases agree with TRBD1. Germline V gene lookup returns CDR1 ENHRY and CDR2 SYGVKD. With 2 bases clipped from V and 6 bases from J, the junction kept 11 bases outside the gene matches. The CDR3 extends over 16 amino acids.

This chain joins TRBV23-1 and TRBJ1-1; no firm D call. TRBV23-1 is an ORF, with its function uncertain. The CDR3 spans 16 residues. The V and J ends lost 2 bases and 1 base respectively, with 14 bases between them. The CDR3: CASSQRPRRENTEAFF. The CDR3, as DNA: TGCGCCAGCAGTCAACGGCCAAGGAGAGAGAACACTGAAGCTTTCTTT.

The chain couples TRBV6-1 to TRBJ1-2, with unresolved D. The CDR3 loop spans 15 amino acids. Germline values: CDR1 MNHNS, CDR2 SASEGT. V lost 0 bases to trimming and J lost 0 bases, with 8 bases between them. In DNA form, the CDR3 reads TGTGCCAGCAGTGAAGCGATTTTAGCTAACTATGGCTACACCTTC. Translating it yields CASSEAILANYGYTF.

The rearrangement links TRBV3-1 (or the pseudogene TRBV3-2) to TRBJ1-5; no definite D call. Germline lookup yields CDR1 LGHDT and CDR2 YNNKEL (reference sequence). The V and J ends lost 6 bases and 6 bases respectively, with 15 bases between them. The CDR3 has 14 amino acids. The CDR3 here is CASSLTGMGQPQHF. The DNA for the CDR3 is TGTGCCAGCAGTCTGACTGGTATGGGTCAGCCCCAGCATTTT.

V usage is TRBV7-9 and J usage is TRBJ1-1, with a tentative D call TRBD1 (6 bases). With 1 base removed from V and 8 bases from J, the gap between germline ends came to 17 bases. The length of the CDR3 is 15 residues. CDR1 is SEHNR, CDR2 FQNEAQ, per germline (reference sequence). CDR3 nucleotide sequence: TGTGCCAGCAGCTTAGTTTTCGGGGGGCGCCACGAAGCTTTCTTT. It encodes CASSLVFGGRHEAFF. Full variable domain (remainder filled in from reference TRBV7-9 and TRBJ1-1): DTGVSQNPRHKITKRGQNVTFRCDPISEHNRLYWYRQTLGQGPEFLTYFQNEAQLEKSRLLSDRFSAERPKGSFSTLEIQRTEQGDSAMYLCASSLVFGGRHEAFFGQGTRLTVV.

The rearrangement joins TRBV18 to TRBJ1-1; D possibly corresponds to TRBD1 (5 bases). Germline values: CDR1 KGHSH, CDR2 LQKENI. V was clipped by 4 bases and J by 6 bases, with 6 bases between them. The CDR3 extends over 11 amino acids. The CDR3 nucleotides read TGTGCCAGCTCACGGGGGGCTGAAGCTTTCTTT. It translates to CASSRGAEAFF.

CDR3 in amino acids: CASSPLDSPLHF. CDR3 in DNA: TGTGCCAGCAGTCCTTTAGATTCACCCCTCCACTTT. The J gene is TRBJ1-6, the V gene TRBV27; no clear D. Germline CDR1 and CDR2: MNHEY and SMNVEV (reference sequence). Trimming cost V 5 bases and J 8 bases, with 7 bases left between them. The CDR3 is 12 amino acids.

The chain couples TRBV18 to TRBJ1-5; tentative D call: TRBD1 (6 bases). Trimming left V 5 bases short and J 5 bases short, with 25 bases between. CDR3 length: 18 residues. Germline CDR1 KGHSH, CDR2 LQKENI. The CDR3 nucleotides read TGTGCCAGCTCAGATTCCACTTCAGGCAGGGGCGTGGATCAGCCCCAGCATTTT. Translated, it gives CASSDSTSGRGVDQPQHF.

The chain carries TRBV6-1 and TRBJ2-1; 11 nucleotides agree with TRBD2. V dropped 2 bases and J dropped 10; count of bases not matched to a gene: 10. Germline CDR1 is MNHNS and CDR2 is SASEGT. CDR3 length: 16 residues. CDR3: CASSEFGTSGFGEQFF. The CDR3 nucleotides are TGTGCCAGCAGTGAATTCGGGACTAGCGGCTTTGGCGAGCAGTTCTTC.

The chain recombines TRBV6-7 with TRBJ1-6; weak D call: TRBD1 (5 bases). TRBV6-7 is an ORF for which the function is uncertain. The CDR3 has 16 residues. V lost 8 bases to trimming and J lost 10 bases, with 24 bases between them. Here the CDR3 reads CASPTEDTIRHSPLHF. The CDR3 DNA sequence: TGTGCCAGCCCGACAGAGGACACGATCAGGCACTCACCCCTCCACTTT.

This chain links TRBV15 with TRBJ2-2, with a weak D call TRBD1 (6 bases). Germline CDR1 is LNHNV and CDR2 is YYDKDF (reference sequence). CDR3 size: 16 residues. Trimming removed 0 bases at V and 4 bases at J, with 12 bases between. The CDR3: CATSREKGQVTGELFF. Written as DNA, the CDR3 is TGTGCCACCAGCAGAGAGAAGGGACAAGTCACCGGGGAGCTGTTTTTT.

This clone was seen a handful of times. The chain couples TRBV3-1 (or the pseudogene TRBV3-2) to TRBJ1-4; TRBD1 might be the D (5 bases). Germline V gives CDR1 LGHDT, CDR2 YNNKEL (reference sequence). The CDR3 sequence is 16 residues long. The V gene lost 1 base and the J gene lost 6 bases, with 15 bases spanning the gap. CDR3 nucleotide sequence: TGTGCCAGCAGCCAAGGAGCCGCAGGGATCTATGAAAAACTGTTTTTT. Residues: CASSQGAAGIYEKLFF.

This clone was seen only a few times. The rearrangement links TRBV4-2 to TRBJ2-2; no clear D. Germline V gene lookup returns CDR1 LGHNA and CDR2 YNFKEQ. V lost 0 bases and J lost 0, with 5 bases in between. The length of the CDR3 is 15 residues. DNA of the CDR3: TGTGCCAGCAGCCAAGACGAGGCGAACACCGGGGAGCTGTTTTTT. This translates into CASSQDEANTGELFF.

This sequence joins TRBV6-5 and TRBJ1-2, with 7 nucleotides matching TRBD1. The CDR3 contains 15 residues. The germline CDR1 and CDR2 sequences are MNHEY and SVGAGI. V shed 4 bases, J shed 2 bases, and the junction held 7 bases outside the gene matches. In DNA form, the CDR3 reads TGTGCCAGCAGTTCCTCTGGAGGGGGCAACTATGGCTACACCTTC. Protein: CASSSSGGGNYGYTF.

The gene calls are TRBV14 and TRBJ2-5; D is perhaps TRBD1 (5 bases). The CDR3 runs to 15 residues. V gave up 0 bases and J gave up 1 base, with 9 bases separating them. Germline assignment: CDR1 SGHDN and CDR2 FVKESK. Here the CDR3 DNA reads TGTGCCAGCAGCCAAGATCGGACATTCCAAGAGACCCAGTACTTC. As protein: CASSQDRTFQETQYF.

V and J are TRBV30 and TRBJ1-3, with 8 nucleotides matching TRBD1. The CDR3 runs 19 residues. Germline V gene data show CDR1 as GTSNPN and CDR2 as SVGIG (reference sequence). The J segment lost 3 bases and the V segment lost 2 bases, leaving 18 bases of the junction unmatched. The CDR3 sequence is CAWSSILDTWTGHGNTIYF. Written as DNA, the CDR3 is TGTGCCTGGAGTTCGATACTCGATACCTGGACAGGGCATGGAAACACCATATATTTT.

The chain employs TRBV6-1 and TRBJ1-2; D gene ambiguous. In germline, CDR1 is MNHNS, CDR2 SASEGT. The CDR3 runs 12 residues. V was cut by 3 bases and J by 4 bases, with 6 bases left in between. CDR3 nucleotide sequence: TGTGCCAGCAGTGACCTACTCTATGGCTACACCTTC. This sequence encodes CASSDLLYGYTF.

V usage is TRBV18 and J usage is TRBJ1-3; a weak D match, TRBD1 (6 bases). V was pared by 1 base and J by 0 bases, with 10 bases between. CDR1 is KGHSH and CDR2 is LQKENI in the germline V gene. The CDR3 sequence is 16 residues long. The CDR3 DNA sequence: TGTGCCAGCTCACCACGCTCAGGGGTCTCTGGAAACACCATATATTTT. Translation: CASSPRSGVSGNTIYF.

The chain is built from TRBV10-2 and TRBJ1-5; D remains ambiguous. CDR1 is WSHSY and CDR2 is SAAADI in the germline V gene. The CDR3 covers 16 residues. V was clipped by 3 bases and J by 1 base, with 13 bases between them. CDR3 in DNA: TGCGCCAGCAGTGAATTTGGAGCTTCGAGCAATCAGCCCCAGCATTTT. Translation: CASSEFGASSNQPQHF.